One and the same sample provided the 30 T cell receptor beta chains below, sequenced in a study of vaccination and CD4 T cells after COVID-19. Antigens of these TCRs are unknown. The treatment is: roughly 10-day PBMC culture with coronavirus spike peptide pools or control peptides (ViraFEST assay). Once obtained from cultured CD4+ T cells, the DNA was sequenced using the Oncomine TCR Beta short-read assay. Each CDR3 protein is one row after TCRdb ran MiXCR on the PCR reads. The sample records over 12,000 distinct CDR3 sequences, roughly 50% being singletons. Sequencing used CD4+ T cells from blood, cultured in vitro. The receptors stem from a human donor who had recovered from COVID-19.

The chain combines TRBV20-1 with TRBJ2-1; D uncertain. The CDR3 is 15 amino acids. Trimming shortened V by 3 bases and J by 2 bases, and 14 bases separated the two germline ends. Germline assignment: CDR1 DFQATT and CDR2 SNEGSKA (reference sequence). The CDR3 reads CSASKALNTYNEQFF. CDR3 nucleotide sequence: TGCAGTGCTAGTAAAGCCCTTAATACCTACAATGAGCAGTTCTTC.

This clonotype was picked up one time. The chain links TRBV5-1 to TRBJ2-7; 11 nucleotides line up with TRBD2. The junction had 9 bases not matched to a gene; V was cut back by 4 bases and J by 6 bases. The CDR3 has 15 amino acids. Germline V lookup: CDR1 SGHRS, CDR2 YFSETQ. This CDR3 reads CASSVGLAGTLEQYF. In nucleotides, the CDR3 is TGCGCCAGCAGCGTTGGACTAGCGGGTACGCTCGAGCAGTACTTC.

The chain employs TRBV20-1 and TRBJ2-5, with D possibly being TRBD1 (5 bases). Germline values: CDR1 DFQATT, CDR2 SNEGSKA (reference sequence). V lost 4 bases to trimming and J lost 1 base, with 22 bases between them. The CDR3 has 17 amino acids. CDR3 in DNA: TGCAGTGCTACGACCCTACCAGACAGCAGGCTCCAAGAGACCCAGTACTTC. Translated, it gives CSATTLPDSRLQETQYF.

The chain links TRBV6-5 to TRBJ1-6; TRBD1 matches 7 bases. The V and J ends lost 4 bases and 6 bases, in that order; junction bases with no gene match: 6. Germline V gives CDR1 MNHEY, CDR2 SVGAGI. This CDR3 is built from 15 residues. The CDR3 DNA sequence: TGTGCCAGCAGTTTTCGACAGGGTGGTAATTCACCCCTCCACTTT. Amino acid sequence: CASSFRQGGNSPLHF.

V gene TRBV14 combines with J gene TRBJ2-2; TRBD1 matches 9 bases. Germline trimming cut 5 bases from V and 1 base from J; bases unmatched to any gene: 5. The CDR3 totals 16 residues. Germline CDR1 SGHDN, CDR2 FVKESK. The chain's CDR3 is CASSTRDRVNTGELFF. CDR3 sequence (DNA): TGTGCCAGCAGCACCCGGGACAGGGTGAACACCGGGGAGCTGTTTTTT.

The gene calls are TRBV19 and TRBJ2-7; no firm D call. The CDR3 covers 12 residues. Per germline, CDR1 LNHDA and CDR2 SQIVND (reference sequence). Trimming pared 4 bases from V and 6 bases from J, leaving 10 bases between. As DNA, the CDR3 is TGTGCCAGTAGTAACTCCCTGAGCGAGCAGTACTTC. Protein sequence: CASSNSLSEQYF.

The chain couples TRBV11-2 to TRBJ2-7; 11 nucleotides align to TRBD2. The CDR3 sequence is 15 residues long. V lost 4 bases, J lost 6 bases, and 8 bases stayed unmatched. The germline V gene encodes CDR1 SGHAT and CDR2 FQNNGV. Here the CDR3 reads CASSSLSGRAPEQYF. Here the CDR3 DNA reads TGTGCCAGCAGCTCTCTTAGCGGGAGGGCCCCCGAGCAGTACTTC.

The sample holds a few counts of this clonotype. V usage is TRBV10-3 and J usage is TRBJ1-4; possible D gene TRBD1, 6 bases. CDR3 length equals 13 residues. The V gene lost 10 bases and the J gene lost 4 bases, with 13 bases spanning the gap. Per germline, CDR1 ENHRY and CDR2 SYGVKD. In nucleotides, the CDR3 is TGTGCCAGCTCAGGGGAGGATAATGAAAAACTGTTTTTT. Protein product: CASSGEDNEKLFF.

The V gene is TRBV20-1, the J gene TRBJ2-1, with a possible D match to TRBD1 (6 bases). The CDR3 consists of 13 residues. The germline CDR1 and CDR2 sequences are DFQATT and SNEGSKA (reference sequence). Trimming pared 6 bases from V and 5 bases from J, leaving 14 bases between. The CDR3 region is CSAHPGTNNEQFF. Written as DNA, the CDR3 is TGCAGTGCCCACCCCGGGACAAACAATGAGCAGTTCTTC.

V gene TRBV20-1 combines with J gene TRBJ1-6, with 7 bases lining up with TRBD1. V lost 5 bases and J lost 7; bases outside the gene matches: 8. The CDR3 covers 14 residues. CDR1 is DFQATT and CDR2 is SNEGSKA in the germline V gene (reference sequence). The CDR3 region is CSAEDRLPNSPLHF. Here the CDR3 DNA reads TGCAGTGCTGAGGACAGGCTACCCAATTCACCCCTCCACTTT.

The rearrangement uses TRBV6-1 and TRBJ1-6, with 11 bases that match TRBD1. J lost 6 bases, V lost 3 bases, and 1 base had no gene match. The CDR3 extends over 15 amino acids. The germline V gene has CDR1 MNHNS and CDR2 SASEGT. CDR3 nucleotide sequence: TGTGCCAGCAGTGAGGGGACAGGGGGTAATTCACCCCTCCACTTT. This sequence encodes CASSEGTGGNSPLHF.

The V call is TRBV7-2, the J call TRBJ2-3, with no clear D. CDR1 is SGHTA, CDR2 FQGNSA, per germline. V dropped 0 bases and J dropped 5 bases, with 18 bases sitting between them. CDR3 size: 17 residues. CDR3 amino acids: CASSLAKLTLFRDTQYF. CDR3 DNA: TGTGCCAGCAGCTTAGCGAAGTTGACTTTATTCAGAGATACGCAGTATTTT.

The genes are TRBV28 and TRBJ1-6; no reliable D call. The V gene lost 7 bases and the J gene lost 8 bases, with 6 bases spanning the gap. Germline V gene sequence: CDR1 MDHEN, CDR2 SYDVKM. There are 11 residues in the CDR3. This CDR3 reads CASTSDSPLHF. In DNA, the CDR3 is TGTGCCAGCACCTCAGATTCACCCCTCCACTTT.

This clonotype was detected a few times. The rearrangement uses TRBV2 and TRBJ2-7; D gene unclear. The CDR3 contains 12 residues. Germline CDR1 is SNHLY and CDR2 is FYNNEI. V was clipped by 3 bases and J by 8 bases, with 11 bases between them. CDR3 sequence reads: CASSDTFGKQYF. The CDR3 DNA sequence: TGTGCCAGCAGTGACACGTTTGGTAAGCAGTACTTC.

The chain employs TRBV20-1 and TRBJ2-3; 12 nucleotides agree with TRBD2. Per the germline V gene, CDR1 is DFQATT and CDR2 is SNEGSKA (reference sequence). J lost 8 bases, V lost 4 bases, and 7 bases had no gene match. This CDR3 has 14 residues. The CDR3 region has the DNA TGCAGTGCTAAGGCTAGCGGGAGGGCCGTTACGCAGTATTTT. Translated: CSAKASGRAVTQYF.

The chain joins TRBV28 to TRBJ1-5; D ambiguous. Per germline, CDR1 MDHEN and CDR2 SYDVKM. V was trimmed by 2 bases and J by 7 bases, leaving 6 bases between them. The CDR3 has 12 amino acids. This CDR3 reads CASSLSLQPQHF. The DNA for the CDR3 is TGTGCCAGCAGTTTAAGTCTCCAGCCCCAGCATTTT.

The genes are TRBV20-1 and TRBJ1-6; TRBD1 agrees at 8 bases. This CDR3 is 15 amino acids long. The J segment lost 11 bases and the V segment lost 3 bases, leaving 12 bases of the junction unmatched. Germline CDR1 and CDR2: DFQATT and SNEGSKA (reference sequence). The CDR3 nucleotides read TGCAGTGCTAGCCTTCTAGGACAGGGACGAGCACCCCTCCACTTT. Amino acid sequence: CSASLLGQGRAPLHF.

The sample holds a few counts of this clonotype. The chain has TRBV2 and TRBJ2-5; 9 bases are shared with TRBD1. V dropped 1 base and J dropped 1; count of bases not matched to a gene: 1. CDR1 is SNHLY, CDR2 FYNNEI, per germline. CDR3 length equals 15 residues. The CDR3 reads CASSEDRGPQETQYF. The DNA of the CDR3 is TGTGCCAGCAGTGAAGACAGGGGGCCCCAAGAGACCCAGTACTTC.

This clonotype showed up just a few times. V gene TRBV6-4 combines with J gene TRBJ2-2, with 7 bases that match TRBD1. V lost 6 bases and J lost 6; bases outside the gene matches: 7. The CDR3 covers 14 residues. CDR1 and CDR2 (germline): MRHNA, SNTAGT. CDR3 region: CASSQDRVAGELFF. In nucleotides, the CDR3 is TGTGCCAGCAGCCAAGACAGGGTTGCCGGGGAGCTGTTTTTT.

The chain recombines TRBV7-2 with TRBJ1-1; D is unclear. V lost 4 bases, J lost 0 bases, and 9 bases lay in between. CDR1 and CDR2 (germline): SGHTA, FQGNSA. The CDR3 has 14 residues. CDR3 sequence reads: CASSSVGMNTEAFF. In nucleotides, the CDR3 is TGTGCCAGCAGCTCCGTAGGCATGAACACTGAAGCTTTCTTT.

The V call is TRBV7-8, the J call TRBJ1-3; 7 positions agree with TRBD1. The CDR3 loop spans 14 amino acids. Germline V lookup: CDR1 SGHVS, CDR2 FQNEAQ. V was clipped by 6 bases and J by 3 bases; unmatched bases: 5. CDR3 sequence reads: CASRNRGRGNTIYF. CDR3 DNA: TGTGCCAGCAGAAACAGGGGACGTGGAAACACCATATATTTT.

The CDR3 nucleotides read TGTGCCAGCTCACGGACAGTATCCTCCTACGAGCAGTACTTC. Translated, it gives CASSRTVSSYEQYF. V usage is TRBV18 and J usage is TRBJ2-7; TRBD1 is a possible D gene (6 bases). V lost 4 bases and J lost 0, with 10 bases in between. This CDR3 region has 14 residues. The germline V gene encodes CDR1 KGHSH and CDR2 LQKENI.

This sequence joins TRBV5-4 and TRBJ1-6; the D gene is possibly TRBD1 (6 bases). Trimming pared 4 bases from V and 4 bases from J, leaving 12 bases between. Germline CDR1 is SGHNT and CDR2 is YYREEE (reference sequence). The CDR3 loop spans 15 amino acids. CDR3 bases: TGTGCCAGCAGCCTGGGGGCTGTGTATAATTCACCCCTCCACTTT. Translating gives CASSLGAVYNSPLHF.

This chain connects TRBV7-9 to TRBJ1-2; D perhaps matches TRBD1 (6 bases). The CDR3 extends over 18 amino acids. Trimming left V 1 base short and J 3 bases short, with 21 bases between. CDR1 is SEHNR and CDR2 is FQNEAQ in the germline V gene (reference sequence). The CDR3, as DNA: TGTGCCAGCAGCTTAGAACAGGCAGGGGAGTGGAGAGACTATGGCTACACCTTC. Translated: CASSLEQAGEWRDYGYTF.

This clonotype was found a few times. The chain combines TRBV7-9 with TRBJ2-2, with D unclear. The CDR3 runs to 12 residues. The V gene's germline CDR1 is SEHNR and CDR2 FQNEAQ (reference sequence). V was pared by 1 base and J by 7 bases, with 4 bases between. The DNA of the CDR3 is TGTGCCAGCAGCTTAGTTATCGGGGAGCTGTTTTTT. Protein product: CASSLVIGELFF.

V and J are TRBV20-1 and TRBJ2-1; 15 bases are a match to TRBD2. The CDR3 is made up of 16 amino acids. Germline trimming cut 3 bases from V and 4 bases from J; bases unmatched to any gene: 4. Looked up from germline, CDR1 is DFQATT and CDR2 is SNEGSKA (reference sequence). This chain's CDR3 is CSARPGLAGGYNEQFF. The DNA for the CDR3 is TGCAGTGCTAGGCCCGGACTAGCGGGAGGGTACAATGAGCAGTTCTTC.

The chain uses TRBV28 and TRBJ2-7; 7 bases line up with TRBD1. The V segment lost 5 bases and the J segment 1 base; nucleotides outside the gene matches: 8. The CDR3 is made up of 15 amino acids. Germline V lookup: CDR1 MDHEN, CDR2 SYDVKM. The CDR3 reads CASSATGLLSYEQYF. CDR3 nucleotides: TGTGCCAGCAGTGCGACAGGGCTTCTGTCCTACGAGCAGTACTTC.

This clonotype occurred a few times. CDR3 bases: TGTGCCACCAGCAGAGATCTGCAGGGCTACGGGACCCAGTACTTC. The encoded protein is CATSRDLQGYGTQYF. The V call is TRBV15, the J call TRBJ2-5; possible D gene TRBD1, 5 bases. The length of the CDR3 is 15 residues. V lost 0 bases to trimming and J lost 7 bases, with 15 bases between them. Germline values: CDR1 LNHNV, CDR2 YYDKDF (reference sequence).

The rearrangement uses TRBV6-1 and TRBJ2-2; TRBD2 agrees at 10 bases. Germline trimming cut 10 bases from V and 5 bases from J; bases unmatched to any gene: 7. Germline V gene lookup returns CDR1 MNHNS and CDR2 SASEGT. The CDR3 extends over 14 amino acids. The CDR3 DNA is TGTGCCACCCTAGCGGGAGTTTTAACCGGGGAGCTGTTTTTT. Its translation is CATLAGVLTGELFF.

The rearrangement joins TRBV20-1 to TRBJ2-5; D uncertain. Germline V CDR1 and CDR2: DFQATT, SNEGSKA (reference sequence). The CDR3 is 14 residues long. V was pared by 0 bases and J by 4 bases, with 12 bases between. CDR3: CSARDLASSETQYF. For the CDR3, the DNA is TGCAGTGCTAGAGATCTGGCTAGTTCAGAGACCCAGTACTTC.